The next 29 T cell receptor beta chains were all read from a single sample in a study of cytomegalovirus exposure and HLA in healthy donors. PCR primers comprised 60 Vbeta and 13 Jbeta primers. TCRdb's copy holds only in-frame clones and misses some; the assay was immunoSEQ multiplex PCR. The table has approximately 110,000 clones, 15% to 17% seen once. The sample taken for sequencing was PBMCs. The receptors derive from a young woman in good health and CMV-seronegative.

The chain has TRBV7-7 and TRBJ1-1; D is unresolved. The CDR3 extends over 16 amino acids. The V end lost 6 bases, the J end lost 1 base, and 18 bases lay between the germline ends. Germline V lookup: CDR1 SSHAT, CDR2 FNYEAQ (reference sequence). CDR3 in DNA: TGTGCCAGCAGTCCGCCCCCCACGTCGGGGAACACTGAAGCTTTCTTT. It specifies CASSPPPTSGNTEAFF.

In this sample, this clone turned up a few times. The chain couples TRBV5-1 to TRBJ2-3; no clear D gene. CDR1 SGHRS and CDR2 YFSETQ come from the germline V gene. This CDR3 spans 14 amino acids. V shed 0 bases and J shed 6 bases, with 11 bases lying between them. This chain's CDR3 is CASSLERSVDTQYF. CDR3 DNA sequence: TGCGCCAGCAGCTTGGAACGATCGGTGGATACGCAGTATTTT.

This clone showed up just once. V gene TRBV19 combines with J gene TRBJ2-5; a weak D match, TRBD2 (6 bases). Germline V lookup: CDR1 LNHDA, CDR2 SQIVND (reference sequence). This CDR3 is 15 amino acids long. The germline V and J ends were trimmed by 4 bases and 2 bases, with 14 bases remaining between them. CDR3 DNA: TGTGCCAGTAGTACACGGGAGAGCTGGCAAGAGACCCAGTACTTC. Its protein is CASSTRESWQETQYF.

This clone was observed a handful of times. This chain links TRBV19 with TRBJ2-7; D may be TRBD2 (6 bases). V was trimmed by 6 bases and J by 1 base, leaving 22 bases between them. The CDR3 contains 17 residues. Germline V gene data show CDR1 as LNHDA and CDR2 as SQIVND (reference sequence). This CDR3 reads CASSPESGLLISYEQYF. CDR3 nucleotide sequence: TGTGCCAGTAGCCCCGAGTCGGGACTTCTAATTTCCTACGAGCAGTACTTC.

The rearrangement joins TRBV19 to TRBJ1-1; 8 nucleotides line up with TRBD1. The CDR3 is made up of 13 amino acids. Per germline, CDR1 LNHDA and CDR2 SQIVND (reference sequence). After removal of 11 bases from V and 1 base from J, the junction contained 6 bases not matched to a gene. The CDR3 DNA follows: TGTGCCCTGAAGGGACAGGAGAACACTGAAGCTTTCTTT. The encoded protein is CALKGQENTEAFF.

The chain recombines TRBV29-1 with TRBJ2-1, with 10 nucleotides matching TRBD2. The germline V gene has CDR1 SQVTM and CDR2 ANQGSEA. This CDR3 comprises 16 residues. Trimming at V came to 2 bases and at J to 3 bases, leaving 7 bases not matched to a gene. The CDR3 spells CSVEFFTSGVYNEQFF. In DNA, the CDR3 is TGCAGCGTTGAATTTTTTACTAGCGGGGTCTACAATGAGCAGTTCTTC.

This sequence joins TRBV29-1 and TRBJ2-7; weak D call: TRBD2 (6 bases). CDR1 SQVTM and CDR2 ANQGSEA come from the germline V gene. The CDR3 consists of 12 residues. V gave up 2 bases and J gave up 5 bases, with 10 bases separating them. CDR3 sequence reads: CSVEHGGDEQYF. The CDR3 nucleotides read TGCAGCGTTGAACACGGAGGGGACGAGCAGTACTTC.

This clone was observed a few times. The CDR3 DNA reads TGTGCCAGCAGCCGCGGACAGCGAATGTATGGCTACACCTTC. Translating it yields CASSRGQRMYGYTF. This chain connects TRBV5-8 to TRBJ1-2, with D possibly TRBD1 on 6 matching bases. The CDR3 totals 14 residues. Germline-derived CDR1 and CDR2 are SGHTS and YDEGEE. Trimming left V 4 bases short and J 5 bases short, with 15 bases between.

This clone was seen a few times. The DNA of the CDR3 is TGCGCCAGCAGTGAGTCGAGGGCAGGGGGCCGGGGCGAGCAGTACTTC. Translation: CASSESRAGGRGEQYF. The gene calls are TRBV10-2 and TRBJ2-7; 8 bases agree with TRBD1. This CDR3 has 16 residues. The V gene end was trimmed by 0 bases and the J gene end by 6 bases; junction bases not matched to a gene: 10. The V gene's germline CDR1 is WSHSY and CDR2 SAAADI.

The chain is built from TRBV13 and TRBJ1-2; TRBD1 matches 7 bases. J lost 6 bases, V lost 4 bases, and 11 bases had no gene match. The CDR3 loop spans 15 amino acids. Germline assignment: CDR1 PRHDT and CDR2 FYEKMQ (reference sequence). CDR3 region: CASSSRDSSRDGYTF. In DNA form, the CDR3 reads TGTGCCAGCAGCTCGAGGGACAGTTCCAGAGATGGCTACACCTTC.

This clone was observed a handful of times. J is TRBJ1-5 and V is TRBV9; 8 positions agree with TRBD1. The CDR3 contains 15 residues. Germline values: CDR1 SGDLS, CDR2 YYNGEE. V shed 3 bases, J shed 4 bases, and the junction held 6 bases outside the gene matches. Here the CDR3 DNA reads TGTGCCAGCAGCGAAGGACAGGGAGGTAATCAGCCCCAGCATTTT. Protein sequence: CASSEGQGGNQPQHF.

This chain joins TRBV7-2 and TRBJ2-2, with TRBD2 matching over 9 bases. There are 16 residues in the CDR3. With 5 bases clipped from V and 4 bases from J, the junction kept 8 bases outside the gene matches. From germline, CDR1 is SGHTA and CDR2 FQGNSA. The CDR3 sequence is CASSELAGNPTGELFF. For the CDR3, the DNA is TGTGCCAGCAGCGAGCTAGCGGGGAACCCCACCGGGGAGCTGTTTTTT.

This clone came up a few times. This chain links TRBV5-1 with TRBJ2-1, with 13 bases lining up with TRBD2. V dropped 3 bases and J dropped 4; count of bases not matched to a gene: 13. CDR1 SGHRS and CDR2 YFSETQ come from the germline V gene. The CDR3 is 19 residues long. For the CDR3, the DNA is TGCGCCAGCAGCTCAACGGGACTAGCGGGATTAAGGGGGTACAATGAGCAGTTCTTC. Residues: CASSSTGLAGLRGYNEQFF. The full variable domain, in which reference TRBV5-1 and TRBJ2-1 provide the parts outside the CDR3, is KAGVTQTPRYLIKTRGQQVTLSCSPISGHRSVSWYQQTPGQGLQFLFEYFSETQRNKGNFPGRFSGRQFSNSRSEMNVSTLELGDSALYLCASSSTGLAGLRGYNEQFFGPGTRLTVL.

The chain links TRBV30 to TRBJ2-3, with TRBD2 matching over 8 bases. CDR3 size: 15 residues. From germline, CDR1 is GTSNPN and CDR2 SVGIG (reference sequence). V lost 1 base and J lost 6; bases outside the gene matches: 9. The CDR3 DNA reads TGTGCCTGGAGTGGGTTGGGACTAGTGGCCGATACGCAGTATTTT. The encoded protein is CAWSGLGLVADTQYF.

This clone was counted only a few times. J is TRBJ1-2 and V is TRBV10-3; TRBD1 might be the D (5 bases). Germline values: CDR1 ENHRY, CDR2 SYGVKD. With 3 bases removed from V and 5 bases from J, the gap between germline ends came to 19 bases. The CDR3 sequence is 16 residues long. CDR3 nucleotide sequence: TGTGCCATCAGTGATAGCTTTTGGCAGGGTGATTATGGCTACACCTTC. This translates into CAISDSFWQGDYGYTF.

To note about this clone: One end of the junction varies from germline; a read error may be responsible. This sequence joins TRBV7-7 and TRBJ2-5; TRBD2 is a possible D gene (6 bases). CDR3 length: 13 amino acids. Germline V gene sequence: CDR1 SSHAT, CDR2 FNYEAQ (reference sequence). CDR3: CASSSGTVETQYF. DNA for the CDR3: TGTGCTAGCAGCTCCGGGACTGTAGAGACCCAGTACTTC.

The rearrangement joins TRBV7-2 to TRBJ1-1; D uncertain. Trimming pared 4 bases from V and 4 bases from J, leaving 13 bases between. Germline lookup yields CDR1 SGHTA and CDR2 FQGNSA. This CDR3 region has 14 residues. DNA of the CDR3: TGTGCCAGCAGCTACGACTGGCGCGGCACTGAAGCTTTCTTT. Its translation is CASSYDWRGTEAFF.

The genes are TRBV2 and TRBJ1-2; TRBD1 aligns across 10 bases. CDR1 and CDR2 from the germline V gene are SNHLY and FYNNEI. After removal of 4 bases from V and 3 bases from J, the junction contained 2 bases not matched to a gene. There are 14 residues in the CDR3. CDR3 coding DNA: TGTGCCAGCAGTGCCGGGACAGGGGACTATGGCTACACCTTC. Amino acid sequence: CASSAGTGDYGYTF.

The V gene is TRBV28, the J gene TRBJ2-1, with 7 bases aligning to TRBD2. Germline values: CDR1 MDHEN, CDR2 SYDVKM. This CDR3 spans 14 amino acids. Trimming at V came to 5 bases and at J to 6 bases, leaving 7 bases not matched to a gene. This CDR3 reads CASSRRDYSNEQFF. The CDR3 DNA reads TGTGCCAGCAGTCGCCGGGACTACAGCAATGAGCAGTTCTTC.

This chain joins TRBV6-5 and TRBJ1-2; D might be TRBD1 (6 bases). CDR3 length equals 15 residues. Germline lookup yields CDR1 MNHEY and CDR2 SVGAGI. The germline V and J ends were trimmed by 6 bases and 6 bases, with 20 bases remaining between them. CDR3 sequence reads: CASRELQGKLDGYTF. For the CDR3, the DNA is TGTGCCAGCAGGGAGTTACAGGGAAAGTTGGATGGCTACACCTTC.

Only a few counts were recorded for this clone. The rearrangement links TRBV6-5 to TRBJ2-1; TRBD1 matches at 12 bases. The CDR3 totals 14 residues. Germline CDR1 reads MNHEY; CDR2 reads SVGAGI. Losses at the gene ends were 6 bases for V and 8 bases for J; bases not matched to a gene: 5. The CDR3 DNA sequence: TGTGCCAGCAGCTCCGGGACAGGGGGCTATGAGCAGTTCTTC. Protein product: CASSSGTGGYEQFF.

This chain connects TRBV25-1 to TRBJ2-2; 7 bases align to TRBD1. The CDR3 loop spans 14 amino acids. The trim removed 4 bases at V and 6 bases at J, leaving 5 bases unmatched. Germline V CDR1 and CDR2: MGHDK, SYGVNS. CDR3 residues: CASSVTGVAGELFF. In DNA form, the CDR3 reads TGTGCCAGCAGTGTAACAGGGGTGGCCGGGGAGCTGTTTTTT.

There are a few counts of this clone. The V and J genes are TRBV5-1 and TRBJ1-4, with TRBD1 identical over 9 bases. J gave up 7 bases and V 4 bases, and 8 bases lay outside the gene matches. The CDR3 sequence is 15 residues long. In germline, CDR1 is SGHRS, CDR2 YFSETQ. The CDR3 here is CASSLSGQGGEKLFF. The DNA of the CDR3 is TGCGCCAGCAGCCTGTCGGGACAGGGTGGTGAAAAACTGTTTTTT.

Only a few counts were recorded for this clone. The genes are TRBV29-1 and TRBJ2-7; D is perhaps TRBD1 (5 bases). CDR3 length: 13 residues. Germline CDR1 is SQVTM and CDR2 is ANQGSEA. The germline V and J ends were trimmed by 5 bases and 5 bases, with 16 bases remaining between them. This chain's CDR3 is CSVLLKGPHEQYF. The CDR3 bases are TGCAGCGTTTTGTTAAAGGGGCCCCACGAGCAGTACTTC.

The gene calls are TRBV4-3 and TRBJ1-2; D is uncertain. The V and J ends lost 0 bases and 5 bases respectively, with 16 bases between them. The CDR3 runs 16 residues. Germline CDR1 is LGHNA and CDR2 is YSLEER. CDR3 in DNA: TGCGCCAGCAGCCAAGAAGGTGAGACTTCCTGGTATGGCTACACCTTC. Translated, it gives CASSQEGETSWYGYTF.

This clone was counted only a few times. V is TRBV5-1 and J is TRBJ2-2; 9 bases fit TRBD1. The junction had 6 bases not matched to a gene; V was cut back by 2 bases and J by 7 bases. This CDR3 has 15 amino acids. CDR1 and CDR2 (germline): SGHRS, YFSETQ. The CDR3 spells CASSFSQGAVGELFF. The CDR3 DNA is TGCGCCAGCAGCTTTTCACAGGGGGCGGTCGGGGAGCTGTTTTTT.

V is TRBV29-1 and J is TRBJ2-1, with 10 nucleotides matching TRBD2. Germline CDR1 SQVTM, CDR2 ANQGSEA. CDR3 length equals 16 residues. V shed 3 bases, J shed 3 bases, and the junction held 8 bases outside the gene matches. CDR3 nucleotides: TGCAGCGTTGACCCCGCTAGCGGGAGTGGCTACAATGAGCAGTTCTTC. Translated: CSVDPASGSGYNEQFF.

The chain carries TRBV5-1 and TRBJ2-4; TRBD2 aligns across 9 bases. There are 14 residues in the CDR3. Trimming cost V 2 bases and J 5 bases; bases outside gene matches: 2. CDR1 is SGHRS and CDR2 is YFSETQ in the germline V gene. The CDR3 DNA is TGCGCCAGCAGCTTCGGCGGGGGGGAAAACATTCAGTACTTC. This sequence encodes CASSFGGGENIQYF.

J is TRBJ2-5 and V is TRBV13; TRBD2 matches 9 bases. The J segment lost 5 bases and the V segment lost 0 bases, leaving 7 bases of the junction unmatched. The CDR3 loop spans 16 amino acids. Germline CDR1 reads PRHDT; CDR2 reads FYEKMQ (reference sequence). In nucleotides, the CDR3 is TGTGCCAGCAGCTTAGGTGCGGGGGGGCCGGCGGAGACCCAGTACTTC. This codes for CASSLGAGGPAETQYF.